The text below deals with one T cell receptor (beta chain). Both TCRalpha and TCRbeta chains were reverse transcribed with V-gene-specific primers. TCRs underwent about 20 PCR cycles of amplification with a constant-region primer and V-primer adapter. From the reads, TCRdb called clonotypes with MiXCR, one entry per CDR3 protein. The table records roughly 10,000 distinct CDR3 sequences, over 35% of them present only once. This CDR3 is 13 amino acids long. Germline-derived CDR1 and CDR2 are SQVTM and ANQGSEA. Trimming took 7 bases from V and 1 from J, leaving 10 bases between them. The sample is drawn from a study of low-dose radiotherapy and immunotherapy resistance in tumors.

The sequence derives from a human donor with advanced metastatic prostate, ovarian, gallbladder or colorectal cancer (not recorded which). This table probably holds off-target reads from a library built for another chain. The chain recombines TRBV29-1 with TRBJ2-2; no definite D call. The CDR3 bases are TGCAGCGGCCGTACTATGAACACCGGGGAGCTGTTTTTT. As protein: CSGRTMNTGELFF.